A selection of T cell receptor beta chains follows, all from one sample in a study of OX40 agonist ivuxolimab in advanced cancers. The data were produced by immunoSEQ multiplex PCR, yet TCRdb's version contains in-frame clones alone and is incomplete. The sample has about 76,000 clones; around 80% are singletons. The source material was CD4+ or CD8+ T cells sorted from blood, sampled in a trial of the OX40 agonist ivuxolimab. These receptors originate from an adult with an advanced solid tumor such as melanoma, head and neck, liver or kidney cancer. Both conserved end residues are part of each CDR3. D genes are given only for firm matches. Clone size is shown for a subset of rows, as once, few, many or a class of expanded clone.

clone_size | j_call | v_call | d_call | cdr3_length | cdr3_aa | cdr3_nt
- | TRBJ1-4 | TRBV18 | - | 15 | CASSHPARGNEKLFF | TGTGCCAGCTCACACCCTGCTCGGGGTAATGAAAAACTGTTTTTT
- | TRBJ1-3 | TRBV18 | - | 14 | CASSPQDSGNTIYF | TGTGCCAGCTCACCACAGGATTCTGGAAACACCATATATTTT
- | TRBJ2-5 | TRBV7-2 | TRBD1 | 14 | CASSSYRGQETQYF | TGTGCCAGCAGCTCCTACAGGGGGCAAGAGACCCAGTACTTC
- | TRBJ2-1 | TRBV28 | - | 14 | CATMSRAEYNEQFF | TGTGCCACCATGTCACGGGCCGAATACAATGAGCAGTTCTTC
- | TRBJ2-7 | TRBV7-3 | TRBD1 | 16 | CASSLTAGQGAGGQYF | TGTGCCAGCAGCTTAACAGCGGGACAGGGGGCAGGTGGGCAGTACTTC
- | TRBJ1-1 | TRBV6-5 | - | 13 | CASSRFKNTEAFF | TGTGCCAGCAGCCGATTCAAGAACACTGAAGCTTTCTTT
- | TRBJ1-4 | TRBV2 | TRBD1 | 13 | CASRGTGLEKLFF | TGTGCCAGCAGGGGGACAGGATTGGAAAAACTGTTTTTT
- | TRBJ2-2 | TRBV4-1 | TRBD2 | 16 | CASSQGLTSGTGELFF | TGCGCCAGCAGCCAAGGGCTGACTAGCGGGACCGGGGAGCTGTTTTTT
once | TRBJ1-1 | TRBV9 | - | 16 | CASSVEPGFGNTEAFF | TGTGCCAGCAGCGTAGAACCAGGATTCGGGAACACTGAAGCTTTCTTT
- | TRBJ2-1 | TRBV5-4 | TRBD1 | 15 | CASSRDPGGYNEQFF | TGTGCCAGCAGTCGGGATCCAGGGGGCTACAATGAGCAGTTCTTC
- | TRBJ2-7 | TRBV5-1 | - | 12 | CASSLQGYEQYF | TGCGCCAGCAGCTTACAAGGCTACGAGCAGTACTTC
- | TRBJ2-2 | TRBV4-3 | - | 15 | CASSQEGSFPGELFF | TGCGCCAGCAGCCAAGAAGGCAGCTTCCCCGGGGAGCTGTTTTTT
- | TRBJ2-7 | TRBV29-1 | TRBD1 | 14 | CSVEPGQGPTKQYF | TGCAGCGTGGAGCCGGGACAGGGGCCTACGAAGCAGTACTTC
- | TRBJ2-2 | TRBV11-2 | - | 15 | CASSLAVSYTGELFF | TGTGCCAGCAGCTTAGCAGTCTCTTACACCGGGGAGCTGTTTTTT
- | TRBJ1-1 | TRBV21-1 | - | 14 | CASSEQGWNTEAFF | TGTGCCAGCAGCGAACAGGGGTGGAACACTGAAGCTTTCTTT
- | TRBJ2-5 | TRBV7-6 | - | 13 | CASSREGRETQYF | TGTGCCAGCAGCCGAGAAGGAAGGGAGACCCAGTACTTC
- | TRBJ2-5 | TRBV5-1 | TRBD2 | 16 | CASSLDPAGLQETQYF | TGCGCCAGCAGCTTGGACCCAGCGGGGTTACAAGAGACCCAGTACTTC
- | TRBJ2-5 | TRBV25-1 | - | 16 | CASSEGRLGLEETQYF | TGTGCCAGCAGTGAAGGAAGGCTAGGACTGGAAGAGACCCAGTACTTC
few | TRBJ1-6 | TRBV2 | - | 15 | CASALRETYNSPLHF | TGTGCCAGCGCCCTACGGGAGACATATAATTCACCCCTCCACTTT
- | TRBJ1-2 | TRBV5-6 | - | 13 | CASSPDRTPGYTF | TGTGCCAGCAGCCCAGACAGGACTCCTGGCTACACCTTC
- | TRBJ1-2 | TRBV6-6 | - | 14 | CASSYPGRNYGYTF | TGTGCCAGCAGTTACCCGGGACGGAACTATGGCTACACCTTC
- | TRBJ2-5 | TRBV20-1 | - | 11 | CSVAEDETQYF | TGCAGTGTTGCCGAGGATGAGACCCAGTACTTC
- | TRBJ2-1 | TRBV11-1 | TRBD2 | 15 | CASSFTTSGIHEQFF | TGTGCCAGCAGCTTTACTACTAGCGGGATCCATGAGCAGTTCTTC
once | TRBJ2-3 | TRBV27 | - | 18 | CASSLIAGLYQVEDTQYF | TGTGCCAGCAGTTTAATCGCAGGACTCTACCAAGTAGAAGATACGCAGTATTTT
- | TRBJ1-4 | TRBV5-6 | - | 14 | CASSSLTTNEKLFF | TGTGCCAGCAGCTCGTTAACAACTAATGAAAAACTGTTTTTT
few | TRBJ1-6 | TRBV30 | TRBD1 | 13 | CAWDRGDNSPLHF | TGTGCCTGGGACAGGGGAGATAATTCACCCCTCCACTTT
- | TRBJ2-7 | TRBV6-5 | - | 14 | CASSYSRLAYEQYF | TGTGCCAGCAGTTACTCACGGTTAGCCTACGAGCAGTACTTC
- | TRBJ1-2 | TRBV28 | - | 10 | CATSLDGYTF | TGTGCCACTTCATTAGATGGCTACACCTTC
- | TRBJ1-2 | TRBV5-6 | - | 13 | CASSSPDTYGYTF | TGTGCCAGCAGCTCCCCAGACACCTATGGCTACACCTTC
- | TRBJ1-4 | TRBV7-2 | - | 18 | CASSLRAEILLNREKLFF | TGTGCCAGCAGCTTACGGGCAGAGATATTACTGAATCGGGAAAAACTGTTTTTT
- | TRBJ2-2 | TRBV6-5 | - | 16 | CASSWHRAPNTGELFF | TGTGCCAGCAGTTGGCACAGGGCGCCGAACACCGGGGAGCTGTTTTTT
- | TRBJ2-1 | TRBV18 | - | 15 | CASSPPSGTYNEQFF | TGTGCCAGCTCACCACCTTCAGGGACCTACAATGAGCAGTTCTTC
- | TRBJ1-5 | TRBV7-2 | TRBD1 | 16 | CASSLKAGGDPQPQHF | TGTGCCAGCAGCTTAAAGGCAGGGGGCGACCCTCAGCCCCAGCATTTT
- | TRBJ2-5 | TRBV5-1 | TRBD1 | 14 | CASSLPGQGETQYF | TGCGCCAGCAGCTTACCGGGACAGGGTGAGACCCAGTACTTC
- | TRBJ2-2 | TRBV5-1 | - | 13 | CASSLFPSGELFF | TGCGCCAGCAGCTTGTTCCCGTCCGGGGAGCTGTTTTTT
few | TRBJ1-2 | TRBV5-4 | TRBD1 | 13 | CASSRDREGGYTF | TGTGCCAGCAGCCGGGACAGGGAGGGTGGCTACACCTTC
- | TRBJ2-5 | TRBV9 | - | 16 | CASSVGGGGRSETQYF | TGTGCCAGCAGCGTAGGAGGGGGGGGTCGCTCAGAGACCCAGTACTTC
few | TRBJ2-1 | TRBV7-3 | - | 16 | CASSLGSAEGRGEQFF | TGTGCCAGCAGCTTAGGGTCGGCAGAGGGAAGGGGTGAGCAGTTCTTC
- | TRBJ1-6 | TRBV2 | - | 15 | CASSDPPGNNSPLHF | TGTGCCAGCAGTGATCCGCCAGGGAATAATTCACCCCTCCACTTT
few | TRBJ1-1 | TRBV7-9 | - | 14 | CASSLNRPYTEAFF | TGTGCCAGCAGCTTGAACAGGCCCTACACTGAAGCTTTCTTT
- | TRBJ2-7 | TRBV18 | - | 13 | CASSAPGHRDSYF | TGTGCCAGCTCAGCACCGGGACACCGGGACTCGTACTTC
- | TRBJ2-1 | TRBV5-1 | TRBD2 | 15 | CASSLEAGGHNEQFF | TGCGCCAGCAGCTTAGAAGCGGGGGGGCACAATGAGCAGTTCTTC
once | TRBJ1-5 | TRBV7-2 | - | 14 | CASSSGTLNQPQHF | TGTGCCAGCAGCTCCGGGACCCTCAATCAGCCCCAGCATTTT
few | TRBJ1-5 | TRBV28 | - | 13 | CASSFRGRQPQHF | TGTGCCAGCAGTTTTCGAGGTCGACAGCCCCAGCATTTT
- | TRBJ1-1 | TRBV6-5 | - | 12 | CASSRGLGEAFF | TGTGCCAGCAGTCGGGGGTTAGGTGAAGCTTTCTTT
- | TRBJ2-1 | TRBV27 | TRBD2 | 17 | CASSLRGGGASYNEQFF | TGTGCCAGCAGTTTACGTGGCGGGGGGGCGTCCTACAATGAGCAGTTCTTC
few | TRBJ1-1 | TRBV2 | - | 13 | CASSAEGGTEAFF | TGTGCCAGCAGCGCAGAAGGTGGGACTGAAGCTTTCTTT
- | TRBJ1-2 | TRBV11-2 | TRBD1 | 14 | CASSLEPGGYGYTF | TGTGCCAGCAGCTTAGAGCCAGGGGGCTATGGCTACACCTTC
- | TRBJ1-2 | TRBV9 | - | 14 | CASSTSRGFYGYTF | TGTGCCAGCAGCACTAGTAGAGGGTTCTATGGCTACACCTTC
- | TRBJ2-3 | TRBV5-4 | - | 13 | CASSLLDADTQYF | TGTGCCAGCAGCCTCCTGGACGCAGATACGCAGTATTTT
- | TRBJ2-1 | TRBV27 | - | 15 | CASSLFGTGNNEQFF | TGTGCCAGCAGTTTATTCGGGACTGGGAACAATGAGCAGTTCTTC
- | TRBJ1-6 | TRBV29-1 | - | 12 | CSVGQINSPLHF | TGCAGCGTTGGGCAGATTAATTCACCCCTCCACTTT
- | TRBJ1-6 | TRBV4-1 | TRBD1 | 16 | CASSQEGTGILSPLHF | TGCGCCAGCAGCCAAGAGGGGACAGGGATTTTGTCACCCCTCCACTTT
- | TRBJ1-1 | TRBV27 | - | 17 | CASRTLVFPELNTEAFF | TGTGCCAGCAGAACTTTGGTTTTCCCAGAGCTAAACACTGAAGCTTTCTTT
- | TRBJ2-7 | TRBV28 | - | 15 | CASSFPTENTYEQYF | TGTGCCAGCAGTTTCCCGACGGAAAATACCTACGAGCAGTACTTC
- | TRBJ1-2 | TRBV6-6 | - | 13 | CASSYSKDYGYTF | TGTGCCAGCAGTTACTCGAAAGATTATGGCTACACCTTC
- | TRBJ2-5 | TRBV19 | - | 13 | CASSIWGEETQYF | TGTGCCAGTAGTATATGGGGGGAAGAGACCCAGTACTTC
- | TRBJ1-2 | TRBV28 | - | 11 | CASSLFGGYTF | TGTGCCAGCAGTTTATTTGGTGGCTACACCTTC
- | TRBJ2-7 | TRBV6-1 | - | 15 | CASSGDRFVSYEQYF | TGTGCCAGCAGTGGCGACAGGTTTGTATCCTACGAGCAGTACTTC